Sequencing of this TCR beta chain was carried out in a study of T cell repertoires in cytomegalovirus infection. Findings of the study overall: Frequencies of public TCR beta families were cumulated, and this identified carriers of CMV plus the relevant HLA.

Per germline, CDR1 SEHNR and CDR2 FQNEAQ (reference sequence). The CDR3 contains 14 residues. Trimming shortened V by 2 bases and J by 2 bases, and 10 bases separated the two germline ends. TCRdb reprocessed the reads via MiXCR and lists one record per CDR3 protein. The data contain about 47,000 distinct CDR3 sequences, about 20% of them seen just once; the ten biggest clones take up about four fifths. Concerning this clonotype: The antigen remains unidentified.

The TCR was taken from a human donor in good health (CMV status not recorded). Some clones in this sample may be carry-over from other donors' samples. The material sequenced was CD8+ T cells from cultured PBMCs, taken from culture after CMV antigen stimulation. The chain is built from TRBV7-9 and TRBJ2-7; D may correspond to TRBD1 or TRBD2 (5 bases each). The CDR3 bases are TGTGCCAGCAGCTTAAGGGACCGGCCCTACGAGCAGTACTTC. It codes for CASSLRDRPYEQYF. Full variable domain (remainder filled in from reference TRBV7-9 and TRBJ2-7): DTGVSQNPRHKITKRGQNVTFRCDPISEHNRLYWYRQTLGQGPEFLTYFQNEAQLEKSRLLSDRFSAERPKGSFSTLEIQRTEQGDSAMYLCASSLRDRPYEQYFGPGTRLTVT.